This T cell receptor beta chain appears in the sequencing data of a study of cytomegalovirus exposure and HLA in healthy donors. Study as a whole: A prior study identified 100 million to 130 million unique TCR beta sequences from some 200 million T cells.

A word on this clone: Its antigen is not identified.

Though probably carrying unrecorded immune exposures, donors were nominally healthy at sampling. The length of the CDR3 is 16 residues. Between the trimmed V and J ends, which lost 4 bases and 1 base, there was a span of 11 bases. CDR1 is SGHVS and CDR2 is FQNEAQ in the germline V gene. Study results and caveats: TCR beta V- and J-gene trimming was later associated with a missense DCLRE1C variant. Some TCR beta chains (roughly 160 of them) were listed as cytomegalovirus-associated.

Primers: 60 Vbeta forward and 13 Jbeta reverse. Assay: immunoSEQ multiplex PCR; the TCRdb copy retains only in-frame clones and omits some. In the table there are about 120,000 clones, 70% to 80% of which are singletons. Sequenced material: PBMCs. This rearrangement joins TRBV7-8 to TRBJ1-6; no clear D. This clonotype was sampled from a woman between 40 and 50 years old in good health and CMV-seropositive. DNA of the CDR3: TGTGCCAGCAGCTCCACAGTGGCTTCCTATAATTCACCCCTCCACTTT. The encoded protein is CASSSTVASYNSPLHF. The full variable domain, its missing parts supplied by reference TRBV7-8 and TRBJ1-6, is GAGVSQSPRYKVAKRGQDVALRCDPISGHVSLFWYQQALGQGPEFLTYFQNEAQLDKSGLPSDRFFAERPEGSVSTLKIQRTQQEDSAVYLCASSSTVASYNSPLHFGNGTRLTVT.